A single sample gave rise to the 6 T cell receptor beta chains below, sequenced in a study of T cells in women clearing cervical HPV infection. Libraries were prepared by immunoSEQ multiplex PCR; TCRdb keeps only in-frame clonotypes and omits some of them. In total, the table holds about 30,000 clones. The specimen sequenced was blood buffy coat. These receptors all stem from a woman between 18 and 69 years old with a cervical HPV16 infection that either progressed to CIN3+ or cleared (not recorded which).

On this clone: The observed sequence ends 3 residues before the CDR3 terminus, with the missing tail filled in from the germline J gene. The chain has TRBV7-2 and TRBJ2-5, with 7 bases identical to TRBD2. In germline, CDR1 is SGHTA, CDR2 FQGNSA. V dropped 5 bases and J dropped 2; count of bases not matched to a gene: 8. The CDR3 is 15 residues long. CDR3 sequence: CASSPGGRAQETQYF. Partial CDR3 DNA: TGTGCCAGCAGCCCGGGGGGTAGGGCGCAAGAGACC.

With regard to this clone: The read falls 3 residues short of the CDR3 end, and the missing part is taken from the germline J gene. V is TRBV7-2 and J is TRBJ1-2; a possible D gene is TRBD1 (6 bases). Between the trimmed V and J ends, which lost 5 bases and 6 bases, there was a span of 10 bases. The CDR3 extends over 12 amino acids. In germline, CDR1 is SGHTA, CDR2 FQGNSA. The covered CDR3 bases are TGTGCCAGCAGCGCAACAGGGCATGGC. Translated: CASSATGHG. The whole CDR3 is CASSATGHGYTF. The variable domain in full, with the rest retrieved from reference TRBV7-2 and TRBJ1-2, is GAGVSQSPSNKVTEKGKDVELRCDPISGHTALYWYRQSLGQGLEFLIYFQGNSAPDKSGLPSDRFSAERTGGSVSTLTIQRTQQEDSAVYLCASSATGHGYTFGSGTRLTVV.

As concerns this clone: Read coverage stops 3 residues before the CDR3 terminus; the germline J gene supplies the remainder. The V gene is TRBV20-1, the J gene TRBJ2-3, with D tentatively TRBD2 (5 bases). The germline CDR1 and CDR2 sequences are DFQATT and SNEGSKA (reference sequence). V was pared by 3 bases and J by 6 bases, with 22 bases between. This CDR3 comprises 16 residues. The CDR3: CSASLLADWKGDTQYF. The CDR3 DNA, read in part, is TGCAGTGCTAGTCTTCTCGCGGACTGGAAAGGGGATACG.

This CDR3 reads CASSLRTQNIQETQYF. The covered CDR3 bases are TGTGCCAGCAGCTTGCGGACTCAGAACATCCAAGAGACC. The chain is built from TRBV5-4 and TRBJ2-5; D possibly corresponds to TRBD2 (5 bases). The observed sequence ends 3 residues before the CDR3 terminus, with the missing tail filled in from the germline J gene. The CDR3 loop spans 16 amino acids. Germline V gene data show CDR1 as SGHNT and CDR2 as YYREEE (reference sequence). V shed 1 base and J shed 1 base, with 14 bases lying between them. The entire variable domain, with the rest obtained from reference TRBV5-4 and TRBJ2-5, is as follows: ETGVTQSPTHLIKTRGQQVTLRCSSQSGHNTVSWYQQALGQGPQFIFQYYREEENGRGNFPPRFSGLQFPNYSSELNVNALELDDSALYLCASSLRTQNIQETQYFGPGTRLLVL.

Concerning this clone itself: The DNA ends 3 residues before the CDR3 does, and the rest of the CDR3 is filled in from the germline J gene. The gene calls are TRBV7-8 and TRBJ2-3, with TRBD2 as a possible D gene (5 bases). The V gene's germline CDR1 is SGHVS and CDR2 FQNEAQ. CDR3 length equals 15 residues. V was shortened by 5 bases and J by 4 bases, with 16 bases between the two germline ends. The CDR3 loop reads CASSPGRAVADTQYF. Partial CDR3 DNA: TGTGCCAGCAGCCCAGGTAGAGCGGTGGCAGATACG. Supplemented by reference TRBV7-8 and TRBJ2-3, the full variable domain reads GAGVSQSPRYKVAKRGQDVALRCDPISGHVSLFWYQQALGQGPEFLTYFQNEAQLDKSGLPSDRFFAERPEGSVSTLKIQRTQQEDSAVYLCASSPGRAVADTQYFGPGTRLTVL.

Regarding this clone: The CDR3 end falls 3 residues outside the read, so it is completed with the germline J gene. V gene TRBV7-7 combines with J gene TRBJ2-3; tentatively, D is TRBD1 or TRBD2 (5 bases each). This CDR3 has 14 residues. CDR1 and CDR2 (germline): SSHAT, FNYEAQ (reference sequence). CDR3 DNA (partial): TGTGCCAGCAGCTTATCCCACAGAGGGGAGACG. This encodes CASSLSHRGET. The full CDR3 sequence reads CASSLSHRGETQYF.